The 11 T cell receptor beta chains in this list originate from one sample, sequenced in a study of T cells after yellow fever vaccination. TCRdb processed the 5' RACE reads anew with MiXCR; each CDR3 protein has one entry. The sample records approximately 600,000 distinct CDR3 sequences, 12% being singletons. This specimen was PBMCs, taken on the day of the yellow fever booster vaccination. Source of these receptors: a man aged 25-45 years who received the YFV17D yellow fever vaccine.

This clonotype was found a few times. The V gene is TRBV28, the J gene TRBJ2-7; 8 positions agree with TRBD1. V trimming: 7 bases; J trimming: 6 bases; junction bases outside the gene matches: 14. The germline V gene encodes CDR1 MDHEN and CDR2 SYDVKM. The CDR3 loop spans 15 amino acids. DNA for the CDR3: TGTGCCAGCATGTCACCGGGACAGGATCCTCTCGAGCAGTACTTC. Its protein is CASMSPGQDPLEQYF.

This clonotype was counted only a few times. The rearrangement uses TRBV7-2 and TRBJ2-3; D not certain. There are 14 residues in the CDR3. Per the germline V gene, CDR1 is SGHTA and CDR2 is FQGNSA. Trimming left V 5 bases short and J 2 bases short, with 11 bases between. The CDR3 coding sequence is TGTGCCAGCAGCCCCGTGAGAGCCACAGATACGCAGTATTTT. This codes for CASSPVRATDTQYF.

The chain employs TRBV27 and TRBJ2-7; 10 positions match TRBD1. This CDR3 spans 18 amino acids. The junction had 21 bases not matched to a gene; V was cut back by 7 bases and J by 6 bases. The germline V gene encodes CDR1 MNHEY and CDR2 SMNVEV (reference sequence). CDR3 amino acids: CASTHYRGTGVGSGEQYF. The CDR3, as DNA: TGTGCCAGCACTCACTACCGAGGGACAGGGGTGGGCTCGGGCGAGCAGTACTTC.

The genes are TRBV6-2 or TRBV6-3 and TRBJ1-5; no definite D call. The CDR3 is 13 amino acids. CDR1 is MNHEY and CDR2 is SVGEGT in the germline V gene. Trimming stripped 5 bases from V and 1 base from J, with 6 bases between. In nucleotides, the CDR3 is TGTGCCAGCAGTCCGTGGAGCAATCAGCCCCAGCATTTT. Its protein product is CASSPWSNQPQHF.

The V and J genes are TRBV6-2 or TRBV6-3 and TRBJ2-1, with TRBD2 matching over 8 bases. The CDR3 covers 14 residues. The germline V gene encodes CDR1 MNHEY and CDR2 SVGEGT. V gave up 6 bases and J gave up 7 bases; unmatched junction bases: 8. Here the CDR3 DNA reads TGTGCCAGCAGGAGACTAGCGAGGCCTAATGAGCAGTTCTTC. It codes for CASRRLARPNEQFF.

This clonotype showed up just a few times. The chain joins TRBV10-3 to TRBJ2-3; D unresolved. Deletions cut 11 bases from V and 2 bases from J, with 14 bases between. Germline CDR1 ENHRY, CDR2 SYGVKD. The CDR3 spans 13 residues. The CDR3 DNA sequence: TGTGCCCTCCAAGGAGCGTCCACAGATACGCAGTATTTT. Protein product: CALQGASTDTQYF.

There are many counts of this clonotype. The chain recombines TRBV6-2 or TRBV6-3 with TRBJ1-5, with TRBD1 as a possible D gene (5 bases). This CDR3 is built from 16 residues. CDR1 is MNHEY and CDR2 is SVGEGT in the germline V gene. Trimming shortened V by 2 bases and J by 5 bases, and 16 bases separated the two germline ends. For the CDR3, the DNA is TGTGCCAGCAGTTACACCGAAGGGACGGCCGATCAGCCCCAGCATTTT. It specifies CASSYTEGTADQPQHF.

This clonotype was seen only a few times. The CDR3 reads CASSFPGGRNNEQFF. CDR3 nucleotide sequence: TGTGCCAGCAGTTTCCCGGGGGGCCGGAACAATGAGCAGTTCTTC. The chain combines TRBV12-3 or TRBV12-4 with TRBJ2-1; D may be TRBD2 (7 bases). The CDR3 runs to 15 residues. The V end was cut by 3 bases, the J end by 5 bases, with 14 bases between.

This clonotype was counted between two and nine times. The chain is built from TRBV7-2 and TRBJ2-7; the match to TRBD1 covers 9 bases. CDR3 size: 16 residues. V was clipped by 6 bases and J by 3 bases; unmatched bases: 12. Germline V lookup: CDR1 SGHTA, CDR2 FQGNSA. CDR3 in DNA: TGTGCCAGCAGGTATAAGACGGGACAGGGTAACTACGAGCAGTACTTC. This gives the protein CASRYKTGQGNYEQYF. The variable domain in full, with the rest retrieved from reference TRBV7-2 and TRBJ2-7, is GAGVSQSPSNKVTEKGKDVELRCDPISGHTALYWYRQSLGQGLEFLIYFQGNSAPDKSGLPSDRFSAERTGGSVSTLTIQRTQQEDSAVYLCASRYKTGQGNYEQYFGPGTRLTVT.

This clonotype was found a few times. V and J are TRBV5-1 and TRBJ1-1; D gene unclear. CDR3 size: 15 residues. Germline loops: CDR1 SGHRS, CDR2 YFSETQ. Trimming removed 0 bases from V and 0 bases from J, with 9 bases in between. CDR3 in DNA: TGCGCCAGCAGCTTGGATGGCAGGATGAACACTGAAGCTTTCTTT. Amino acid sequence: CASSLDGRMNTEAFF.

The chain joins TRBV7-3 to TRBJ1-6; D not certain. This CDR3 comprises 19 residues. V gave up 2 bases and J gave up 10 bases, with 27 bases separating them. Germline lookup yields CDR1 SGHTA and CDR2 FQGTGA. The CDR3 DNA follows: TGTGCCAGCAGCTTAGTTCGGGCCCGAGCCCCCGAGAGAGGATCACCCCTCCACTTT. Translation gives CASSLVRARAPERGSPLHF.